Listed here are 21 T cell receptor beta chains from one sample, sequenced in a study of OX40 agonist ivuxolimab in advanced cancers. Only in-frame clones appear in the TCRdb table, and some are missing; sequencing was by immunoSEQ multiplex PCR. Among 74,000 or so clones listed, about 89% were seen once. Here the sequenced sample was CD4+ or CD8+ T cells sorted from blood, taken in a trial of the OX40 agonist ivuxolimab. These receptors were obtained from an adult with an advanced solid tumor such as melanoma, head and neck, liver or kidney cancer.

This clone was recorded a few times. J is TRBJ2-2 and V is TRBV14; no clear D. V gave up 2 bases and J gave up 4 bases, with 5 bases separating them. The CDR3 has 13 residues. Germline-derived CDR1 and CDR2 are SGHDN and FVKESK. Here the CDR3 reads CASSQQVTGELFF. Written as DNA, the CDR3 is TGTGCCAGCAGCCAACAGGTCACCGGGGAGCTGTTTTTT.

V usage is TRBV18 and J usage is TRBJ2-3; 9 nucleotides match TRBD2. Per the germline V gene, CDR1 is KGHSH and CDR2 is LQKENI. The CDR3 is 15 residues long. V was pared by 0 bases and J by 6 bases, with 4 bases of the junction left unmatched. The CDR3 spells CASSPPSGRMDTQYF. The DNA of the CDR3 is TGTGCCAGCTCACCACCGAGCGGGAGGATGGATACGCAGTATTTT.

J is TRBJ1-1 and V is TRBV29-1, with D perhaps TRBD1 (5 bases). The CDR3 is 14 amino acids. V was shortened by 7 bases and J by 0 bases, with 15 bases between the two germline ends. Per the germline V gene, CDR1 is SQVTM and CDR2 is ANQGSEA. CDR3 protein: CSAPGTVMNTEAFF. In nucleotides, the CDR3 is TGCAGCGCCCCTGGGACGGTAATGAACACTGAAGCTTTCTTT.

The chain combines TRBV6-6 with TRBJ1-2; the D is unclear. CDR3 length: 14 amino acids. Germline CDR1 and CDR2: MNHNY and SVGAGI (reference sequence). V was clipped by 2 bases and J by 2 bases, with 9 bases between them. The CDR3 DNA sequence: TGTGCCAGCAGTTACGACCCCCGGAACTATGGCTACACCTTC. Translated: CASSYDPRNYGYTF.

By sample fraction, this clone is medium-sized. The chain combines TRBV19 with TRBJ2-3; tentative D call: TRBD2 (6 bases). V was pared by 3 bases and J by 5 bases, with 12 bases between. This CDR3 is built from 14 residues. Germline values: CDR1 LNHDA, CDR2 SQIVND (reference sequence). The DNA of the CDR3 is TGTGCCAGTAGTATCGGCCTAGCGATAGATACGCAGTATTTT. This sequence encodes CASSIGLAIDTQYF.

V is TRBV25-1 and J is TRBJ2-3, with 7 bases that match TRBD2. V shed 1 base and J 5 bases; nucleotides not matched to a gene: 6. Looked up from germline, CDR1 is MGHDK and CDR2 is SYGVNS. This CDR3 contains 15 residues. CDR3 amino acids: CASSELRENRDTQYF. CDR3 bases: TGTGCCAGCAGTGAATTGCGGGAGAATAGAGATACGCAGTATTTT.

This rearrangement joins TRBV19 to TRBJ2-7; D assignment may be TRBD1 or TRBD2 (6 bases each). The V and J ends lost 2 bases and 0 bases respectively, with 11 bases between them. Germline assignment: CDR1 LNHDA and CDR2 SQIVND (reference sequence). The CDR3 extends over 15 amino acids. Here the CDR3 DNA reads TGTGCCAGTAGTATATCCGGGGGCGACTCCTACGAGCAGTACTTC. Translation gives CASSISGGDSYEQYF.

The rearrangement links TRBV6-5 to TRBJ2-7; 10 bases match TRBD2. Germline trimming cut 0 bases from V and 5 bases from J; bases unmatched to any gene: 7. Germline CDR1 and CDR2: MNHEY and SVGAGI. The CDR3 covers 16 residues. CDR3: CASSYSASGRGNEQYF. CDR3 in DNA: TGTGCCAGCAGTTACTCGGCTAGCGGGAGAGGTAACGAGCAGTACTTC.

This chain joins TRBV6-6 and TRBJ2-2; D may be TRBD1 (5 bases). Germline CDR1 is MNHNY and CDR2 is SVGAGI (reference sequence). The V end lost 6 bases, the J end lost 2 bases, and 13 bases lay between the germline ends. This CDR3 has 15 amino acids. The CDR3 is CASSPLTGNTGELFF. CDR3 coding DNA: TGTGCCAGCAGCCCCCTCACAGGAAACACCGGGGAGCTGTTTTTT.

This clone was found a few times. V and J are TRBV5-6 and TRBJ1-1; a weak D match, TRBD1 (6 bases). CDR1 is SGHDT, CDR2 YYEEEE, per germline. Trimming left V 4 bases short and J 5 bases short, with 18 bases between. The CDR3 has 15 residues. The CDR3 reads CASSPSQGSVTEAFF. The CDR3 DNA sequence: TGTGCCAGCAGCCCCTCCCAGGGGTCTGTGACTGAAGCTTTCTTT.

J is TRBJ2-1 and V is TRBV11-2, with D unresolved. Germline lookup yields CDR1 SGHAT and CDR2 FQNNGV. Trimming removed 5 bases at V and 12 bases at J, with 26 bases between. CDR3 size: 16 residues. CDR3 sequence reads: CASSLQTGPARFGQFF. DNA for the CDR3: TGTGCCAGCAGCCTCCAGACCGGGCCCGCGAGGTTTGGGCAGTTCTTC.

The chain employs TRBV6-6 and TRBJ2-7; 11 nucleotides agree with TRBD1. Unmatched junction bases numbered 6, after V lost 6 bases and J lost 5 bases. The germline CDR1 and CDR2 sequences are MNHNY and SVGAGI (reference sequence). CDR3 size: 14 residues. The CDR3 nucleotides read TGTGCCAGCAGCCACGGACAGGGGGCAAACGAGCAGTACTTC. Its protein product is CASSHGQGANEQYF.

This chain connects TRBV9 to TRBJ2-3; D not resolved. Trimming pared 0 bases from V and 0 bases from J, leaving 8 bases between. Germline-derived CDR1 and CDR2 are SGDLS and YYNGEE. This CDR3 spans 15 amino acids. CDR3 sequence reads: CASSVVGSSTDTQYF. In nucleotides, the CDR3 is TGTGCCAGCAGCGTAGTGGGCTCTAGCACAGATACGCAGTATTTT. Full variable domain (rest looked up from reference TRBV9 and TRBJ2-3): DSGVTQTPKHLITATGQRVTLRCSPRSGDLSVYWYQQSLDQGLQFLIQYYNGEERAKGNILERFSAQQFPDLHSELNLSSLELGDSALYFCASSVVGSSTDTQYFGPGTRLTVL.

This clone has more than one count but fewer than ten. The rearrangement uses TRBV5-4 and TRBJ2-5; no definite D call. This CDR3 region has 17 residues. V was shortened by 4 bases and J by 5 bases, with 24 bases between the two germline ends. Germline assignment: CDR1 SGHNT and CDR2 YYREEE (reference sequence). The CDR3 loop reads CASSQKGRAKGQETQYF. CDR3 sequence (DNA): TGTGCCAGCAGCCAGAAGGGAAGAGCGAAGGGCCAGGAGACCCAGTACTTC.

The chain joins TRBV2 to TRBJ1-3; tentative D call: TRBD1 (5 bases). Per germline, CDR1 SNHLY and CDR2 FYNNEI. Trimming removed 3 bases from V and 2 bases from J, with 11 bases in between. CDR3 length: 15 amino acids. The CDR3 loop is CASSEIIGAGNTIYF. DNA for the CDR3: TGTGCCAGCAGTGAGATTATAGGGGCTGGAAACACCATATATTTT.

This sequence joins TRBV5-4 and TRBJ2-5; 7 bases are shared with TRBD2. The germline CDR1 and CDR2 sequences are SGHNT and YYREEE (reference sequence). This CDR3 has 15 amino acids. V lost 2 bases to trimming and J lost 0 bases; unmatched junction nucleotides: 4. The CDR3: CASSFRLANQETQYF. The CDR3, as DNA: TGTGCCAGCAGCTTTAGACTAGCCAACCAAGAGACCCAGTACTTC.

This rearrangement joins TRBV5-4 to TRBJ1-1; D perhaps matches TRBD1 (5 bases). Germline lookup yields CDR1 SGHNT and CDR2 YYREEE (reference sequence). Trimming stripped 5 bases from V and 3 bases from J, with 11 bases between. This CDR3 has 13 amino acids. CDR3 sequence (DNA): TGTGCCAGCAGTTTAGACAGTTACACTGAAGCTTTCTTT. Residues: CASSLDSYTEAFF.

The CDR3 nucleotides are TGCGCCAGCAGCCGTAGCGGGGGGGTCAAGGGCTACGGATACGAGCAGTACTTC. This encodes CASSRSGGVKGYGYEQYF. The genes are TRBV4-3 and TRBJ2-7, with 11 bases matching TRBD2. This CDR3 has 18 amino acids. Germline V gene lookup returns CDR1 LGHNA and CDR2 YSLEER. The ends lost 4 bases at V and 4 bases at J; junction bases unmatched: 15.

The genes are TRBV6-1 and TRBJ1-2; 9 bases fit TRBD1. The CDR3 extends over 15 amino acids. CDR1 and CDR2 (germline): MNHNS, SASEGT. The ends lost 9 bases at V and 2 bases at J; junction bases unmatched: 10. The CDR3 DNA sequence: TGTGCCAGTCTTCCCGGACAGGGGAACAACTATGGCTACACCTTC. It encodes CASLPGQGNNYGYTF.

V usage is TRBV7-2 and J usage is TRBJ2-3, with unresolved D. The CDR3 consists of 12 residues. V was shortened by 5 bases and J by 0 bases, with 3 bases between the two germline ends. CDR1 and CDR2 (germline): SGHTA, FQGNSA. In DNA, the CDR3 is TGTGCCAGCAGCCCCAGCACAGATACGCAGTATTTT. It is translated as CASSPSTDTQYF.

V gene TRBV5-1 combines with J gene TRBJ1-1; 8 bases agree with TRBD1. CDR3 length: 14 residues. Germline assignment: CDR1 SGHRS and CDR2 YFSETQ. J lost 0 bases, V lost 7 bases, and 5 bases had no gene match. CDR3 protein: CASSSDRVNTEAFF. The CDR3 nucleotides are TGCGCCAGCTCCTCGGACAGGGTGAACACTGAAGCTTTCTTT.